The present TCR beta chain was sequenced within a study of T cells after yellow fever vaccination. Across the whole study: SMART-Seq v4 Ultra Low Input prepared the low-cell-number fractions.

This clonotype turned up a few times. TCRdb ran MiXCR on the 5' RACE reads and lists one entry per CDR3 protein. The sample yields 200,000 to 300,000 distinct CDR3 sequences, 13% seen once. Trimming left V 4 bases short and J 2 bases short, with 6 bases between. Looked up from germline, CDR1 is SGHTA and CDR2 is FQGTGA. The length of the CDR3 is 13 residues. This chain connects TRBV7-3 to TRBJ2-1; no firm D call. The receptor comes from a man aged 25-40 years who received the YFV17D yellow fever vaccine. Material: CD4+ T cells sorted from PBMCs, obtained 45 days after the yellow fever booster vaccination. CDR3 bases: TGTGCCAGCAGCTCCCCGCCCTACAATGAGCAGTTCTTC. Translated: CASSSPPYNEQFF.